A single T cell receptor (beta chain) is shown here with its context. This record belongs to a study of STAT5B mutations in CD4+ large granular lymphocyte leukemia. Sequenced by immunoSEQ multiplex PCR; TCRdb stores in-frame clones only, minus some. This sample yields thousands of clones, of which more than 60% are seen a single time; under 75% belongs to the top ten. The germline gives CDR1 SGHTA, CDR2 FQGNSA. The trim removed 5 bases at V and 3 bases at J, leaving 10 bases unmatched. The CDR3 covers 15 residues. The rearrangement links TRBV7-2 to TRBJ2-7; 7 bases map to TRBD2. The TCR originated in an elderly man with CD4+ T-cell large granular lymphocyte leukemia. The sample consisted of PBMCs. The CDR3 sequence is CASSPFRTGGYEQYF. The CDR3 DNA sequence: TGTGCCAGCAGCCCCTTTAGGACGGGAGGCTACGAGCAGTACTTC.